What follows is one TCR beta chain and its context. Its specificity is not known. The CDR3 is 16 amino acids. Germline V CDR1 and CDR2: SGHTS, YDEGEE. Trimming took off 0 bases at V and 6 bases at J, with 18 bases between the two ends. The data originate from a study of somatic mutations in cytotoxic T cells in rheumatoid arthritis. The overall study: An approximately 29 ml EDTA sample of patient blood was drawn right after diagnosis, before any treatment. Flow cytometric sorting isolated some V beta antibody-stained T-cell populations at nearly 100% purity, and among them were V beta1+ cells that underwent TCRB sequencing.

Broader study findings: For rheumatoid arthritis patients, CD8+ clonality increased with age, whereas it did not in healthy controls.

Positive magnetic bead selection separated CD4+ and CD8+ cells, and flow cytometry confirmed purity. The repertoire was sequenced with immunoSEQ multiplex PCR; TCRdb's copy has only in-frame clones and lacks some. The sample records about 23,000 clones, 70% to 90% being singletons. This receptor was obtained from an adult with rheumatoid arthritis. Material: CD8+ T cells sorted from blood. The chain joins TRBV5-8 to TRBJ1-1, with a possible D match to TRBD1 (6 bases). The CDR3 DNA follows: TGTGCCAGCAGCTTGGCGTACGGGCAGGGGAGAGCTGAAGCTTTCTTT. Translation: CASSLAYGQGRAEAFF.